A selection of T cell receptor beta chains follows, all from one sample in a study of cytomegalovirus exposure and HLA in healthy donors. TCRdb's copy holds only in-frame clones and misses some; the assay was immunoSEQ multiplex PCR. Here the sample spans nearly 110,000 clones, 80% to 90% being singletons. The source material was PBMCs. These receptors were taken from a man aged 50-60 years in good health and CMV-seronegative. The CDR3 runs from the conserved cysteine through the conserved F or W. The D gene is left open where the match is weak.

J,V,D,CDR3,DNA
TRBJ1-1,TRBV5-1,-,CASSLVPGLNTEAFF,TGCGCCAGCAGCTTGGTACCGGGACTAAACACTGAAGCTTTCTTT
TRBJ2-3,TRBV5-1,TRBD1,CASSLEAGGAKDTQYF,TGCGCCAGCAGCTTGGAAGCAGGGGGCGCGAAGGATACGCAGTATTTT
TRBJ2-1,TRBV9,-,CASSPLPDGGGNEQFF,TGTGCCAGCAGCCCCCTTCCGGACGGGGGTGGGAATGAGCAGTTCTTC
TRBJ1-2,TRBV19,TRBD1,CASSIGQGGYGYTF,TGTGCCAGTAGTATCGGACAGGGCGGCTATGGCTACACCTTC
TRBJ2-1,TRBV7-8,TRBD2,CASSLLAGGDNEQFF,TGTGCCAGCAGCTTATTAGCGGGGGGGGACAATGAGCAGTTCTTC
TRBJ1-3,TRBV5-1,-,CASSLGGHGNTIYF,TGCGCCAGCAGCTTGGGAGGGCACGGAAACACCATATATTTT
TRBJ1-6,TRBV6-5,-,CASSVSGISPLHF,TGTGCCAGCAGTGTCTCAGGGATATCACCCCTCCACTTT
TRBJ2-5,TRBV7-3,-,CASSSGETQYF,TGTGCCAGCAGCTCCGGGGAGACCCAGTACTTC
TRBJ1-3,TRBV9,-,CASTGGDYSGNTIYF,TGTGCCAGCACTGGGGGGGACTACTCTGGAAACACCATATATTTT
TRBJ1-1,TRBV11-2,-,CASSLPAVPRDTEAFF,TGTGCCAGCAGCTTGCCTGCGGTCCCCAGGGACACTGAAGCTTTCTTT
TRBJ1-4,TRBV10-2,-,CASSENRNEKLFF,TGCGCCAGCAGTGAAAACAGAAATGAAAAACTGTTTTTT